The clone carrying this T cell receptor (beta chain) has more than one count but fewer than ten. Its antigen is still unknown. Newly diagnosed hyperthyroidism patients aged 18 to 65 years had disease lasting under 2 months. Patients having uncontrolled infection, another autoimmune disease, pregnancy or lactation were not included. There were TCR beta CDR3 regions amplified from RNA transcripts. A set of HTBI primers served as the primers for a first-round RT-PCR of the TCR CDR3. TCRdb independently ran MiXCR on the multiplex PCR reads; one entry per CDR3 protein. Of around 540,000 distinct CDR3 sequences in the sample, around 42% were seen once. This specimen comes from a study of T cells in Graves' hyperthyroidism and ophthalmopathy. The germline V gene has CDR1 SGDLS and CDR2 YYNGEE. This CDR3 has 15 amino acids. The V gene lost 3 bases and the J gene lost 3 bases, with 16 bases spanning the gap.

Broader study findings: Among clonotypes expanded in thyroid above 0.001, most were also found in blood.

The chain uses TRBV9 and TRBJ2-7, with D maybe TRBD2 (5 bases). The receptor comes from a woman between 18 and 29 years old with Graves' hyperthyroidism. The sample comprised peripheral blood or thyroid tissue (not recorded which). As DNA, the CDR3 is TGTGCCAGCAGCGACGTCGGGCGAGGGAACTACGAGCAGTACTTC. It specifies CASSDVGRGNYEQYF.